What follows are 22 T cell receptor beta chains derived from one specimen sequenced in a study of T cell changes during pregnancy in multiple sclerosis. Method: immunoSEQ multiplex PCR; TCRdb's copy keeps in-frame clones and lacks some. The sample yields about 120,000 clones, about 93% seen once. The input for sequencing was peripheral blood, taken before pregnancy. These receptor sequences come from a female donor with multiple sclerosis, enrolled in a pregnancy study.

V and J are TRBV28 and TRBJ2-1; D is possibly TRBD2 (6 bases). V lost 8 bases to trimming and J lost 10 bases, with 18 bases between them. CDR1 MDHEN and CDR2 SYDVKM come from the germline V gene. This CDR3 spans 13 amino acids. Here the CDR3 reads CASLTTGVREQFF. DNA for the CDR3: TGTGCCAGCCTAACTACGGGAGTGCGGGAGCAGTTCTTC.

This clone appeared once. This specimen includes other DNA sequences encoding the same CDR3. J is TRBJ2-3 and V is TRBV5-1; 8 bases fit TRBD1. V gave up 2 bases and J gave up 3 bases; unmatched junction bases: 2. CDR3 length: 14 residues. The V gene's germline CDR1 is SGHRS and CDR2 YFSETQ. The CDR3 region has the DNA TGCGCCAGCAGCTTCCGACAGGGGACAGATACGCAGTATTTT. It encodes CASSFRQGTDTQYF.

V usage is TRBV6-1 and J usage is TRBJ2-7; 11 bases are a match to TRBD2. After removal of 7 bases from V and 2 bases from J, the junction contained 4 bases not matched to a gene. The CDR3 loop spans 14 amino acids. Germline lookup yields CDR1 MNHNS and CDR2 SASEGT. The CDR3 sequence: CASILAGGTYEQYF. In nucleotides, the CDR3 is TGTGCCAGCATCCTAGCGGGAGGAACCTACGAGCAGTACTTC.

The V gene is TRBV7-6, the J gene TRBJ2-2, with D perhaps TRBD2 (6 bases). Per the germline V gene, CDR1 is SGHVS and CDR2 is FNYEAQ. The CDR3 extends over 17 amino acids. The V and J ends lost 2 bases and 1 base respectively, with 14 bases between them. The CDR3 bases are TGTGCCAGCAGCTTAACAGCCCAAGCGGGGAACACCGGGGAGCTGTTTTTT. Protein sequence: CASSLTAQAGNTGELFF.

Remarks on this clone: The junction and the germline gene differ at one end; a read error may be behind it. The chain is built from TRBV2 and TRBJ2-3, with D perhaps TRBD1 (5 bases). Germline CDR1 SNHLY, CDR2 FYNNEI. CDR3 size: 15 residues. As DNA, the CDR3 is TGTTCCAGATGGGGCAGCCAGCTTACAACAGATACGCAGTATTTT. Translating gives CSRWGSQLTTDTQYF.

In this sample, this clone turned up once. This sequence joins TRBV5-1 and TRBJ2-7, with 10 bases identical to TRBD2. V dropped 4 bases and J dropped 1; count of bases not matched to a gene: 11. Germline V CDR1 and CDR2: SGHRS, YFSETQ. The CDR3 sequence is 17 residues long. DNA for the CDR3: TGCGCCAGCAGCACCGGGACTAGCGCCAGGAAATCCTACGAGCAGTACTTC. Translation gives CASSTGTSARKSYEQYF.

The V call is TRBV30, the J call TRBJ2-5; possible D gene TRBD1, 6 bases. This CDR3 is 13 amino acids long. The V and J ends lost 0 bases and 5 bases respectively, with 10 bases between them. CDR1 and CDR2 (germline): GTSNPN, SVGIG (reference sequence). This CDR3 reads CAWSVQGWETQYF. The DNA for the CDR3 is TGTGCCTGGAGTGTACAGGGTTGGGAGACCCAGTACTTC.

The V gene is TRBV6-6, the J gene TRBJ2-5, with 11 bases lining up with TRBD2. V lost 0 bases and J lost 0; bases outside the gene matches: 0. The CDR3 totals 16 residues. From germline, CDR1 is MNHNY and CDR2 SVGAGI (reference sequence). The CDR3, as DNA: TGTGCCAGCAGTTACTCGACTAGCGGGGACCAAGAGACCCAGTACTTC. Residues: CASSYSTSGDQETQYF.

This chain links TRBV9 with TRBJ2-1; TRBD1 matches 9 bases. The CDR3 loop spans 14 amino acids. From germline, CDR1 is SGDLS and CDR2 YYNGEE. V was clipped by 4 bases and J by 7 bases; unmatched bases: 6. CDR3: CASSFGDRENEQFF. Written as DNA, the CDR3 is TGTGCCAGCAGCTTCGGGGACAGGGAAAATGAGCAGTTCTTC.

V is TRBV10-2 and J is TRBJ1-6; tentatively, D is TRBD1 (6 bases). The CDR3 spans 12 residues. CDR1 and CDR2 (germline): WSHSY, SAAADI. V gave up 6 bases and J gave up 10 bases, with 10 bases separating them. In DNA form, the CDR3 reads TGCGCCAGCAGGACCAGGGGCTCACCCCTCCACTTT. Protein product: CASRTRGSPLHF.

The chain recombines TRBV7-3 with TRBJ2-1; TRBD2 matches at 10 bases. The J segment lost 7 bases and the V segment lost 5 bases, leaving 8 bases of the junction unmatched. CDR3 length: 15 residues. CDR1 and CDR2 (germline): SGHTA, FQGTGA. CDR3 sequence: CASSLSGGAQNEQFF. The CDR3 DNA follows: TGTGCCAGCAGCCTAAGCGGGGGGGCCCAAAATGAGCAGTTCTTC.

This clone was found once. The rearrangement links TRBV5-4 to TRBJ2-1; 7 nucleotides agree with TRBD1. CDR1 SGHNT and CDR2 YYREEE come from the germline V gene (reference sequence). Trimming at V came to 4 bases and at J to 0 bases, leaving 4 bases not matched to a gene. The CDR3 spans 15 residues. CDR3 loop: CASSPPGGSYNEQFF. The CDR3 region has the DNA TGTGCCAGCAGCCCCCCAGGGGGCTCCTACAATGAGCAGTTCTTC.

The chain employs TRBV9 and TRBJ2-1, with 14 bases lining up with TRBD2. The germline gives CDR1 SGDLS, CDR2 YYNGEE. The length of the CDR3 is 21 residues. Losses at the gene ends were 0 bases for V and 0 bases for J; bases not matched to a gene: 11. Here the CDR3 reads CASSVVGLAGVVPSSYNEQFF. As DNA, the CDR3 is TGTGCCAGCAGCGTAGTGGGACTAGCGGGAGTAGTCCCCAGCTCCTACAATGAGCAGTTCTTC.

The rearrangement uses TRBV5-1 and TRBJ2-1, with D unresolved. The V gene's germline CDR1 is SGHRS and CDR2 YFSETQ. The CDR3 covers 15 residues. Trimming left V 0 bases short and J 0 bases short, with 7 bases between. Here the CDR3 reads CASSLASVSYNEQFF. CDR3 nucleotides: TGCGCCAGCAGCTTGGCGAGTGTCTCCTACAATGAGCAGTTCTTC.

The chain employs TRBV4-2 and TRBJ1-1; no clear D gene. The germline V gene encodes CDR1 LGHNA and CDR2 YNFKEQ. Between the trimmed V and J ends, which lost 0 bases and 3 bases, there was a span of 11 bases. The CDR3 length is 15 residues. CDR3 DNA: TGTGCCAGCAGCCAAGATCTCGGGGAAGACACTGAAGCTTTCTTT. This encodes CASSQDLGEDTEAFF.

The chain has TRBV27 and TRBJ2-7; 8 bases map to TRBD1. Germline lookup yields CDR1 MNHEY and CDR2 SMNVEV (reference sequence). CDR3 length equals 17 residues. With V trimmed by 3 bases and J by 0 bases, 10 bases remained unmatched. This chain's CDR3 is CASSFLVTGGSSYEQYF. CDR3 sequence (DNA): TGTGCCAGCAGTTTCCTCGTTACAGGGGGGAGCTCCTACGAGCAGTACTTC.

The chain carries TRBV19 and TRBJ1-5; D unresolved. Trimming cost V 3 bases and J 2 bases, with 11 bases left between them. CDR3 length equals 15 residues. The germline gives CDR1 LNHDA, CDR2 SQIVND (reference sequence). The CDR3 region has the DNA TGTGCCAGTAGTATCACGGGATGGGGCAATCAGCCCCAGCATTTT. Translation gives CASSITGWGNQPQHF.

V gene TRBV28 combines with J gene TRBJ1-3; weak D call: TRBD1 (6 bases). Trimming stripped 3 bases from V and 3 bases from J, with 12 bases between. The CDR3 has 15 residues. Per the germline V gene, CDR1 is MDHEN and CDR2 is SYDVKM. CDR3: CASSLGRGGGNTIYF. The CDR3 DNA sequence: TGTGCCAGCAGTTTGGGCAGGGGTGGTGGAAACACCATATATTTT.

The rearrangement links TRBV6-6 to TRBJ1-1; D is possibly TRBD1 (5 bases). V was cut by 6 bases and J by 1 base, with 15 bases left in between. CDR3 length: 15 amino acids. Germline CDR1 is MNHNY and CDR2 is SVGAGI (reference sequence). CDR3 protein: CASSRAQGSNTEAFF. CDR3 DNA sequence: TGTGCCAGCAGCCGCGCCCAGGGCTCGAACACTGAAGCTTTCTTT.

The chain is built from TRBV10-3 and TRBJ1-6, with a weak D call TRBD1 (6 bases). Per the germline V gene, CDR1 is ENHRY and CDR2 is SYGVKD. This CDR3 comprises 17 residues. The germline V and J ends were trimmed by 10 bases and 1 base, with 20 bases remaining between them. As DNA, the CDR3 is TGTGCCACACAGGACAGAGGGATATTGTCCTATAATTCACCCCTCCACTTT. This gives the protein CATQDRGILSYNSPLHF.

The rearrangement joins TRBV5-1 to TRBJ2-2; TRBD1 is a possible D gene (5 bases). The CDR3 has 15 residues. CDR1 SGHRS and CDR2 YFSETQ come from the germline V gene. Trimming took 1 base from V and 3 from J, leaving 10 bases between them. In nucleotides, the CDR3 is TGCGCCAGCAGCTTGCAGGGCCCCGACACCGGGGAGCTGTTTTTT. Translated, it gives CASSLQGPDTGELFF.

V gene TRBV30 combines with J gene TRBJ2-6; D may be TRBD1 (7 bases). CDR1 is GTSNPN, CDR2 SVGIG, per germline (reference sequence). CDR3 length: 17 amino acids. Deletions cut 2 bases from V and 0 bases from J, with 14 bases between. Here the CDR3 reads CAWSPDRTNSGANVLTF. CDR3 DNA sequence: TGTGCCTGGAGTCCGGACAGGACTAACTCTGGGGCCAACGTCCTGACTTTC.